The 3 T cell receptor beta chains in this list originate from one sample, sequenced in a study of T cells in Graves' hyperthyroidism and ophthalmopathy. Regions amplified from RNA transcripts were the TCR beta CDR3 regions. In the first-round RT-PCR of the TCR CDR3, the HTBI primer set was used. One entry per CDR3 protein results from TCRdb running MiXCR on the multiplex PCR reads. Here the sample spans roughly 280,000 distinct CDR3 sequences, approximately 17% being singletons. Input material: blood. These receptors originate from a woman aged 55-70 years with Graves' ophthalmopathy.

This clonotype has ten or more counts. The chain employs TRBV6-1 and TRBJ1-4, with 11 bases fitting TRBD1. The CDR3 totals 15 residues. V shed 4 bases and J 6 bases; nucleotides not matched to a gene: 4. CDR1 and CDR2 (germline): MNHNS, SASEGT. This chain's CDR3 is CASSGTGGWDEKLFF. The CDR3 nucleotides are TGTGCCAGCAGTGGGACAGGGGGCTGGGATGAAAAACTGTTTTTT.

The J gene is TRBJ2-4, the V gene TRBV20-1; a weak D match, TRBD2 (7 bases). V lost 6 bases and J 4 bases, leaving 22 bases between the germline ends. CDR1 and CDR2 from the germline V gene are DFQATT and SNEGSKA (reference sequence). This CDR3 region has 16 residues. For the CDR3, the DNA is TGCAGTGCCTGGGGGGGGGCCGGGGCCGAGAAAAACATTCAGTACTTC. Its protein product is CSAWGGAGAEKNIQYF.

This clonotype showed up many times. The genes are TRBV20-1 and TRBJ2-7, with D possibly being TRBD1 or TRBD2 (5 bases each). Germline-derived CDR1 and CDR2 are DFQATT and SNEGSKA (reference sequence). The CDR3 totals 12 residues. V was clipped by 2 bases and J by 5 bases, with 10 bases between them. CDR3 in DNA: TGCAGTGCTAGACCCCAGGGACACGAGCAGTACTTC. Residues: CSARPQGHEQYF.